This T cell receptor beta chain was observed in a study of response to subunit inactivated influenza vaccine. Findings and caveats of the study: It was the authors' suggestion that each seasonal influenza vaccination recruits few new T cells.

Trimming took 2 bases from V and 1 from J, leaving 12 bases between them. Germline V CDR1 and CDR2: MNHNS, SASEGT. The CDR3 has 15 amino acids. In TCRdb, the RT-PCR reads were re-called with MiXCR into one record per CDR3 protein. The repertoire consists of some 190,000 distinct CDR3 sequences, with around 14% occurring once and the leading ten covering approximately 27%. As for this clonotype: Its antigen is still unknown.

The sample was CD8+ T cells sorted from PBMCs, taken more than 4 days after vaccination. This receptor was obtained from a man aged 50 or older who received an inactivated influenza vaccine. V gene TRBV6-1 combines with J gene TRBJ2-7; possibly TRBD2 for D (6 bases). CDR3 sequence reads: CASSELAESSYEQYF. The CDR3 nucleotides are TGTGCCAGCAGTGAATTAGCGGAGAGTTCCTACGAGCAGTACTTC.